The clone carrying this T cell receptor (beta chain) was detected a few times. Its specificity is unknown. For the second PCR, which ran for 7 to 11 cycles, a sample-barcoded 5' primer and a J-beta primer mix were used. In TCRdb, the 5' RACE reads were re-called with MiXCR into one record per CDR3 protein. The sample yields about 580,000 distinct CDR3 sequences, 47% seen once. The authors drew ten milliliters of peripheral blood from each donor. These data come from a study of blood T cells in healthy people across ages. The study's findings and limits: CMV status of donors was not determined, possibly confounding expanded clonotype changes.

The sample comprised blood. This receptor was obtained from a man older than 75 in good health.

The CDR3: CASSSGQGRSYEQYF. For the CDR3, the DNA is TGTGCCAGCAGTTCCGGACAGGGAAGGTCCTACGAGCAGTACTTC. V gene TRBV28 combines with J gene TRBJ2-7; TRBD1 matches at 8 bases. The CDR3 covers 15 residues. Trimming cost V 4 bases and J 1 base; bases outside gene matches: 6. CDR1 is MDHEN and CDR2 is SYDVKM in the germline V gene.